The present T cell receptor (beta chain) was sequenced within a study of shared clonotypes between healthy human individuals. All participating donors were Caucasian adults from Nashville, Tennessee. Genomic DNA of unsorted samples came from roughly 90 million PBMCs. The assay ran at deep level. TCRdb keeps only in-frame clones here, not all; method: immunoSEQ multiplex PCR. The data show some 490,000 clones, with approximately 82% seen just once and around 12% held by the top ten. The source is a woman in her thirties or forties in good health. Some clones in this sample may be carry-over from other donors' samples. Sequenced material: PBMCs.

CDR3 DNA: TGTGCCAGCAGCGGGGCGAGAGTGATAGAAGAGACCCAGTACTTC. It specifies CASSGARVIEETQYF. V gene TRBV9 combines with J gene TRBJ2-5; D is ambiguous. The V end lost 3 bases, the J end lost 3 bases, and 15 bases lay between the germline ends. The CDR3 is 15 amino acids. The germline gives CDR1 SGDLS, CDR2 YYNGEE.